The 9 T cell receptor beta chains given below trace back to one sample, sequenced in a study of blood T cell repertoires in COVID-19. TCRdb keeps only in-frame clones here, not all; method: immunoSEQ multiplex PCR. This table has about 130,000 clones, 65% to 85% appearing once. The specimen sequenced was peripheral blood. These receptor sequences come from a man aged 65-85 years with acute or convalescent COVID-19.

The chain uses TRBV6-5 and TRBJ2-7; D unclear. Trimming removed 2 bases from V and 6 bases from J, with 11 bases in between. Per germline, CDR1 MNHEY and CDR2 SVGAGI. The CDR3 is made up of 13 amino acids. The CDR3 nucleotides read TGTGCCAGCAGTTACGAGGCCGAGCTCGAGCAGTACTTC. Its translation: CASSYEAELEQYF.

J is TRBJ2-2 and V is TRBV2, with 7 bases lining up with TRBD1. CDR1 SNHLY and CDR2 FYNNEI come from the germline V gene. The CDR3 spans 15 residues. Unmatched junction bases numbered 9, after V lost 7 bases and J lost 4 bases. The CDR3 nucleotides read TGTGCCAGCACTTGGAGGACAGGTCGCACCGGGGAGCTGTTTTTT. Encoded protein: CASTWRTGRTGELFF.

Points on this clone: Mismatch with germline at one junction end may stem from a read error. This rearrangement joins TRBV7-9 to TRBJ2-7; a possible D gene is TRBD1 (6 bases). The CDR3 is 14 residues long. In germline, CDR1 is SEHNR, CDR2 FQNEAQ (reference sequence). The CDR3: CASSLNRAPYQQYF. CDR3 coding DNA: TGTGCCAGCAGCTTAAACAGGGCCCCCTACCAGCAGTACTTC.

The chain links TRBV12-3 or TRBV12-4 to TRBJ2-7; no firm D call. The length of the CDR3 is 12 residues. V was shortened by 6 bases and J by 0 bases, with 6 bases between the two germline ends. Written as DNA, the CDR3 is TGTGCCAGCAGCCCGAGCTCCTACGAGCAGTACTTC. Amino acid sequence: CASSPSSYEQYF.

V usage is TRBV19 and J usage is TRBJ1-5; D not certain. The germline V gene has CDR1 LNHDA and CDR2 SQIVND (reference sequence). Trimming took 9 bases from V and 4 from J, leaving 16 bases between them. The CDR3 is made up of 14 amino acids. CDR3 DNA: TGTGCCAGCCAACGGGGAACGGCTAATCAGCCCCAGCATTTT. This gives the protein CASQRGTANQPQHF.

This clone appeared once. This chain links TRBV7-2 with TRBJ1-3, with no clear D. Trimming took off 5 bases at V and 0 bases at J, with 14 bases between the two ends. The germline gives CDR1 SGHTA, CDR2 FQGNSA. The CDR3 covers 16 residues. CDR3: CASSKRPSSSGNTIYF. Here the CDR3 DNA reads TGTGCCAGCAGCAAGAGGCCGTCAAGCTCTGGAAACACCATATATTTT.

This chain connects TRBV7-9 to TRBJ2-5, with D possibly TRBD1 on 6 matching bases. V was clipped by 1 base and J by 5 bases, with 17 bases between them. CDR3 length: 16 residues. Germline V CDR1 and CDR2: SEHNR, FQNEAQ (reference sequence). In nucleotides, the CDR3 is TGTGCCAGCAGCTTAGGGAACATACAGGGTTCGGAGACCCAGTACTTC. Protein sequence: CASSLGNIQGSETQYF.

The chain uses TRBV19 and TRBJ2-5, with 9 positions matching TRBD1. Trimming removed 3 bases from V and 4 bases from J; junction bases left unmatched: 9. The CDR3 has 16 amino acids. CDR1 is LNHDA and CDR2 is SQIVND in the germline V gene (reference sequence). The DNA of the CDR3 is TGTGCCAGTAGTATGTGGGACAGGGTATGGGGAGAGACCCAGTACTTC. Protein: CASSMWDRVWGETQYF.

The rearrangement links TRBV5-1 to TRBJ1-1; D remains ambiguous. The V end was cut by 0 bases, the J end by 1 base, with 7 bases between. The CDR3 length is 14 residues. Per the germline V gene, CDR1 is SGHRS and CDR2 is YFSETQ. Here the CDR3 reads CASSLEPGNTEAFF. The CDR3 bases are TGCGCCAGCAGCTTGGAACCGGGGAACACTGAAGCTTTCTTT.